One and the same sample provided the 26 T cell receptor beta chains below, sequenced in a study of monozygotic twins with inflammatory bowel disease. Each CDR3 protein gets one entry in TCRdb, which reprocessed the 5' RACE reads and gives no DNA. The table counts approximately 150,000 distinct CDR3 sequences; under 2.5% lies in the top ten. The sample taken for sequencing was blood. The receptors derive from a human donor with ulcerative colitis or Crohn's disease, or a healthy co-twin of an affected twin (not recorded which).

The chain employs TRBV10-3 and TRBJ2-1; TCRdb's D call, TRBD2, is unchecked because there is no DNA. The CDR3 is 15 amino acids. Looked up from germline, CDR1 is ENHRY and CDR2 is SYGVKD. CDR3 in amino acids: CAISPTSGGANEQFF.

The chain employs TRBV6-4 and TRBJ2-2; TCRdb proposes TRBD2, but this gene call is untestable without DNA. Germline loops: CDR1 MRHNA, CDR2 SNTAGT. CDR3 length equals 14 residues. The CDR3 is CASSPSGDTGELFF.

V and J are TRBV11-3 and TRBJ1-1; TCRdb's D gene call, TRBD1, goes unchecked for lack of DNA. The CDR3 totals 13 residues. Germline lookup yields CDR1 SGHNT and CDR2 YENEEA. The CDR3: CASCRQGNTEAFF.

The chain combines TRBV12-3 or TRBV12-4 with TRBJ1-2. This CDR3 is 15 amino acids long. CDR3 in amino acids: CASSSQSRPNYGYTF.

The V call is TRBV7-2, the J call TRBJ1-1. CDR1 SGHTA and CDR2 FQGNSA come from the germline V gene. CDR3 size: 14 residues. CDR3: CASSLKHLNTEAFF.

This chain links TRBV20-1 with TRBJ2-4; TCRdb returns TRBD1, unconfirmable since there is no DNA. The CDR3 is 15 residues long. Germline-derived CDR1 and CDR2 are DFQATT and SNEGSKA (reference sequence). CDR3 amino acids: CSASPTVGAGDIQYF.

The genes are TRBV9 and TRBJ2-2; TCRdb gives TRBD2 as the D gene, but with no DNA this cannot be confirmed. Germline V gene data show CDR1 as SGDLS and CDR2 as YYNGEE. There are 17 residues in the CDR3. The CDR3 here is CASSVPSGGAHTGELFF.

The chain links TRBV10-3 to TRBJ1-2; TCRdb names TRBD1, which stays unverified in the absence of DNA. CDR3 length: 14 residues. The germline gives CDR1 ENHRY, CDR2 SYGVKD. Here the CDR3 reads CAISAGSPNYGYTF.

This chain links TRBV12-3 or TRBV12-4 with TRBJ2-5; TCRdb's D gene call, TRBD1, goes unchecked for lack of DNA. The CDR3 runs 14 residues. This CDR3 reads CASSSRTGQETQYF.

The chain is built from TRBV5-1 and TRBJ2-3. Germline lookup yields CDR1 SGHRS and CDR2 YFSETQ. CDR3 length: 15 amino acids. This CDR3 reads CASSPGQGLPDTQYF.

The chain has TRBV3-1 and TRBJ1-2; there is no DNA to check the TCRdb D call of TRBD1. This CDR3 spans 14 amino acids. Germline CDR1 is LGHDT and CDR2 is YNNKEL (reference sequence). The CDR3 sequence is CASMDSLTRYGYTF.

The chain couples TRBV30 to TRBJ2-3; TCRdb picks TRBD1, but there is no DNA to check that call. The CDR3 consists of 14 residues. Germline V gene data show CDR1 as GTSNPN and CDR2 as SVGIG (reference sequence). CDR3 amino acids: CAWALGGSADTQYF. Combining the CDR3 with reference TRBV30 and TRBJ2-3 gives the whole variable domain SQTIHQWPATLVQPVGSPLSLECTVEGTSNPNLYWYRQAAGRGLQLLFYSVGIGQISSEVPQNLSASRPQDRQFILSSKKLLLSDSGFYLCAWALGGSADTQYFGPGTRLTVL.

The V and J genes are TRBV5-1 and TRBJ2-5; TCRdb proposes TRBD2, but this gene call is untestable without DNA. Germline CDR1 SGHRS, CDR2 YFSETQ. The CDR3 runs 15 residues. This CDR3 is CASSLDVTSQETQYF. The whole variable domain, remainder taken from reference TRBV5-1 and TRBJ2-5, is KAGVTQTPRYLIKTRGQQVTLSCSPISGHRSVSWYQQTPGQGLQFLFEYFSETQRNKGNFPGRFSGRQFSNSRSEMNVSTLELGDSALYLCASSLDVTSQETQYFGPGTRLLVL.

CDR3 protein: CASSLATTSGVQPQHF. This chain uses TRBV5-6 with TRBJ1-5. Germline assignment: CDR1 SGHDT and CDR2 YYEEEE. The length of the CDR3 is 16 residues.

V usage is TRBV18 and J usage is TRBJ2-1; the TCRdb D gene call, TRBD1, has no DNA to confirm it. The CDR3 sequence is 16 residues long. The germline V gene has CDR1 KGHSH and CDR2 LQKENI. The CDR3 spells CASSPLAPDFKNEQFF. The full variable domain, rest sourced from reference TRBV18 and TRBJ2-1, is NAGVMQNPRHLVRRRGQEARLRCSPMKGHSHVYWYRQLPEEGLKFMVYLQKENIIDESGMPKERFSAEFPKEGPSILRIQQVVRGDSAAYFCASSPLAPDFKNEQFFGPGTRLTVL.

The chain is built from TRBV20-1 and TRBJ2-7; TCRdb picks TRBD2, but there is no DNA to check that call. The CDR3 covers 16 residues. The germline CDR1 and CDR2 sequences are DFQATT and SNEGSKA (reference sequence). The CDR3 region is CSARAISGAAIYEQYF.

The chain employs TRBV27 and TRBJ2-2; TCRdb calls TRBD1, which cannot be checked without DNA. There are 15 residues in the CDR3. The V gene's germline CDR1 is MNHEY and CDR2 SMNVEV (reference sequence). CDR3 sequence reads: CASSFWDPWVQELFF.

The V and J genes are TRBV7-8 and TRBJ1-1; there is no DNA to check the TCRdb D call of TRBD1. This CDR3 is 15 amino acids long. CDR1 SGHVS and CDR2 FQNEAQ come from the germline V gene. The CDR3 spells CASSLYTQGVSEAFF.

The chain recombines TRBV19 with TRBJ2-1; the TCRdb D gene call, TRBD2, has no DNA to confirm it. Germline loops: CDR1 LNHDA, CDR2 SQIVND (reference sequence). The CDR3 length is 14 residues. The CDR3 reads CASKDGRAYNEQFF.

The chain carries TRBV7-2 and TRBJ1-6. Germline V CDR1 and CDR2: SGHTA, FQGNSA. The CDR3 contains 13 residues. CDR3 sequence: CASSLSYNSPLHF.

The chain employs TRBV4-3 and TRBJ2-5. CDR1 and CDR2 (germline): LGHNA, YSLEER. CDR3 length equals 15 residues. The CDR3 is CASSQDQVSQETQYF.

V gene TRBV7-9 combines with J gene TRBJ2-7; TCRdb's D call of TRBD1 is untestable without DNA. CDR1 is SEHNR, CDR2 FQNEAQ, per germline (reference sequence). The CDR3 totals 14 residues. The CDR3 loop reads CASSFGDRVYEQYF.

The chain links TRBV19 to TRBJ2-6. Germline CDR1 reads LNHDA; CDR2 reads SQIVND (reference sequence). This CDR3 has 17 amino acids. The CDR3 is CASSIAVWGSGANVLTF.

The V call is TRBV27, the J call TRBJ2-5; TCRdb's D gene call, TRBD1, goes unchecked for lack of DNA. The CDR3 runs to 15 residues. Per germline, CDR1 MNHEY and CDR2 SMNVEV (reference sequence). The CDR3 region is CASSSPGLGTETQYF.

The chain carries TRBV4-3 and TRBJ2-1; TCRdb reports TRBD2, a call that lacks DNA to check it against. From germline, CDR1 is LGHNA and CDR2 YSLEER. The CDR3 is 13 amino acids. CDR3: CASSQVTRDYLFF.

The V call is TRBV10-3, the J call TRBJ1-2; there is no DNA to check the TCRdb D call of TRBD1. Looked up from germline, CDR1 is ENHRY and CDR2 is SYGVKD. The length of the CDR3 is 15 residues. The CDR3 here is CAIRASGGANYGYTF.